This TCR beta chain was identified in a study of beta chain features in type 1 diabetes. Study at large: Patient and healthy donor groups were alike in age, gender and cell yields. Notes on the study in general: The VDJ junctions of type 1 diabetes patients carried fewer insertions and more deletions.

The investigators reverse transcribed all of the isolated RNA, so they sequenced expressed TCRB transcripts. Naive, central memory and regulatory T cell samples came to a mean of roughly 3.9 million reads. TCRdb's copy holds only in-frame clones and misses some; the assay was immunoSEQ multiplex PCR. The table has hundreds of thousands of clones, 15% to 17% seen once; the top ten hold about 0.097%. Germline V lookup: CDR1 SNHLY, CDR2 FYNNEI. V lost 7 bases, J lost 1 base, and 17 bases lay in between. The CDR3 consists of 15 residues. As concerns this clone: Antigen unknown.

V usage is TRBV2 and J usage is TRBJ2-7; weak D call: TRBD2 (5 bases). Material for sequencing was naive CD4+ T cells from blood. The receptor was isolated from a man between 18 and 29 years old in good health. The DNA of the CDR3 is TGTGCCAGCAAGTACGGAGGCCGCGGATCCTACGAGCAGTACTTC. This encodes CASKYGGRGSYEQYF.